Presented here are 8 T cell receptor beta chains from one specimen sequenced in a study of beta chain features in type 1 diabetes. The investigators reverse transcribed all of the isolated RNA, so they sequenced expressed TCRB transcripts. Using immunoSEQ multiplex PCR, the repertoire was profiled, and TCRdb retains in-frame clones only, with some absent. This sample has about 130,000 clones, with nearly 9.5% found just once. Material for sequencing was central memory CD4+ T cells from blood. Receptor source: a man aged 18 to 30 in good health.

The sample holds a few counts of this clone. The V gene is TRBV12-2, the J gene TRBJ1-6; the tabulated D call, TRBD1, remains unverified against the DNA. TRBV12-2 corresponds to a pseudogene. The CDR3 runs to 19 residues. The CDR3 DNA follows: TGTGCAAGTCGCCCAAGTGGGTATGGGACACAGCAACATAATTCACCCCTCCACTTT. Its protein product is CASRPSGYGTQQHNSPLHF.

This chain connects TRBV19 to TRBJ2-1, with D unresolved. The CDR3 runs to 15 residues. The germline V gene has CDR1 LNHDA and CDR2 SQIVND (reference sequence). Trimming took off 3 bases at V and 9 bases at J, with 18 bases between the two ends. The CDR3 region has the DNA TGTGCCAGTAGTATTGGGCCCCATGTTACGCGTGAGCAGTTCTTC. It yields the protein CASSIGPHVTREQFF.

This clone came up a few times. CDR3: CASSPRQNNEQFF. The CDR3 nucleotides read TGTGCCAGCAGCCCCCGACAGAACAATGAGCAGTTCTTC. The chain uses TRBV13 and TRBJ2-1; tentative D call: TRBD1 (5 bases). CDR3 size: 13 residues. V lost 5 bases and J lost 5, with 10 bases in between. Germline values: CDR1 PRHDT, CDR2 FYEKMQ (reference sequence).

This clone has a handful of counts. The chain combines TRBV4-1 with TRBJ2-5, with D tentatively TRBD2 (5 bases). Germline assignment: CDR1 MGHRA and CDR2 YSYEKL. The CDR3 is made up of 15 amino acids. The germline V and J ends were trimmed by 6 bases and 0 bases, with 14 bases remaining between them. This CDR3 reads CASSQKGDYQETQYF. The CDR3 DNA is TGCGCCAGCAGTCAAAAGGGAGACTACCAAGAGACCCAGTACTTC.

This chain links TRBV9 with TRBJ2-3; 10 bases are a match to TRBD2. This CDR3 region has 16 residues. From germline, CDR1 is SGDLS and CDR2 YYNGEE. V lost 3 bases and J lost 2; bases outside the gene matches: 6. CDR3 protein: CASSGGTSELTDTQYF. The CDR3 DNA follows: TGTGCCAGCAGCGGTGGGACTAGCGAGCTCACAGATACGCAGTATTTT.

This clone was seen only a few times. The chain carries TRBV27 and TRBJ2-7; 10 bases fit TRBD1. The V gene end was trimmed by 5 bases and the J gene end by 4 bases; junction bases not matched to a gene: 8. From germline, CDR1 is MNHEY and CDR2 SMNVEV (reference sequence). This CDR3 is 15 amino acids long. The CDR3 nucleotides read TGTGCCAGCAGTCCAACCGGGACAGGGGCGTACGAGCAGTACTTC. Its translation is CASSPTGTGAYEQYF.

V and J are TRBV29-1 and TRBJ1-5; no definite D call. The CDR3 sequence is 13 residues long. Germline CDR1 SQVTM, CDR2 ANQGSEA. Trimming took off 4 bases at V and 5 bases at J, with 12 bases between the two ends. CDR3 in amino acids: CSVADSVDQPQHF. In DNA, the CDR3 is TGCAGCGTTGCCGATTCGGTGGATCAGCCCCAGCATTTT.

This clone is a singleton in its sample. The chain employs TRBV27 and TRBJ2-3, with TRBD1 identical over 11 bases. The CDR3 extends over 15 amino acids. V trimming: 3 bases; J trimming: 4 bases; junction bases outside the gene matches: 3. Per the germline V gene, CDR1 is MNHEY and CDR2 is SMNVEV (reference sequence). CDR3 coding DNA: TGTGCCAGCAGTTTCACGGGACAGGGGGCAGATACGCAGTATTTT. Protein product: CASSFTGQGADTQYF.